A single count supports the clone carrying this T cell receptor (beta chain). Its antigen is undetermined. These data belong to a study of cytomegalovirus exposure and HLA in healthy donors. Findings and caveats of the study: The later analysis indicated that the majority of CMV-associated TCR beta chains appeared HLA-restricted.

60 Vbeta and 13 Jbeta primers were used in PCR. Data came from immunoSEQ multiplex PCR; TCRdb stores just in-frame clones and leaves some out. The sample includes 160,000 or so clones, about four fifths seen only once; the top ten take roughly 4.4%. CDR3 size: 16 residues. Germline V gene sequence: CDR1 KGHSH, CDR2 LQKENI. Trimming removed 5 bases from V and 4 bases from J; junction bases left unmatched: 11. Sequencing input: PBMCs. This receptor was identified in a woman younger than 35 in good health and CMV-seropositive. J is TRBJ2-5 and V is TRBV18, with TRBD1 matching over 9 bases. CDR3: CASSSLDRGSGETQYF. In DNA, the CDR3 is TGTGCCAGCTCATCGCTGGACAGGGGATCGGGAGAGACCCAGTACTTC.